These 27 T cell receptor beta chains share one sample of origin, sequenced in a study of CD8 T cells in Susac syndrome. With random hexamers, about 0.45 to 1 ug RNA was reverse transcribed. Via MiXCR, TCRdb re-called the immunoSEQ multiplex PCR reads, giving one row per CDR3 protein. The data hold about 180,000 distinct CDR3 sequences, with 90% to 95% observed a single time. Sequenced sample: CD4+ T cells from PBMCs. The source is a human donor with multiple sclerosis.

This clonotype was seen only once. CDR3 region: CASSPTGGGYTF. The DNA for the CDR3 is TGTGCCAGCAGCCCTACTGGGGGGGGCTACACCTTC. The chain employs TRBV5-5 and TRBJ1-2, with D possibly being TRBD1 (5 bases). This CDR3 region has 12 residues. CDR1 SGHKS and CDR2 YYEKEE come from the germline V gene (reference sequence). Trimming took 4 bases from V and 8 from J, leaving 12 bases between them.

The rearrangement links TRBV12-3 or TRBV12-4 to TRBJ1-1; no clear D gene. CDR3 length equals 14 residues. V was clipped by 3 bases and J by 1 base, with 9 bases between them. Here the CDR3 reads CASSLTIWNTEAFF. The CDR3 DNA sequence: TGTGCCAGCAGTTTGACAATTTGGAACACTGAAGCTTTCTTT.

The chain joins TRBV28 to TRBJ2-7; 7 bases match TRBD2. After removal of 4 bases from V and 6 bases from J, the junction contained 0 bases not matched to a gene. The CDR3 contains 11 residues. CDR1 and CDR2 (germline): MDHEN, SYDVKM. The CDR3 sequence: CASSWGGEQYF. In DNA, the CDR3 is TGTGCCAGCAGTTGGGGGGGCGAGCAGTACTTC.

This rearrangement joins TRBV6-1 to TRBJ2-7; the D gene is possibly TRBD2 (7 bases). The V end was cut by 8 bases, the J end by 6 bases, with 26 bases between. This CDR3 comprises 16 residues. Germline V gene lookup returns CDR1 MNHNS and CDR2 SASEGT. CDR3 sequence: CASWGRTRLSRSEQYF. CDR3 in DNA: TGTGCCAGCTGGGGGCGGACTAGACTGAGTAGAAGCGAGCAGTACTTC.

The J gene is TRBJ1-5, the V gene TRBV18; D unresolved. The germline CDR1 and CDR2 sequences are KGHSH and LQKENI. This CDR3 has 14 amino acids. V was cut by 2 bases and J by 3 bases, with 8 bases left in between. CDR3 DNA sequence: TGTGCCAGCTCACCAAGCGGATTCAATCAGCCCCAGCATTTT. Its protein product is CASSPSGFNQPQHF.

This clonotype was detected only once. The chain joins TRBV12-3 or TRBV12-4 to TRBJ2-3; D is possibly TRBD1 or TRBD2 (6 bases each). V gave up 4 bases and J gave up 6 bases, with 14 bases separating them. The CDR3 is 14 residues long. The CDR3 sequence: CASSSEGGTDTQYF. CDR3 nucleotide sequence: TGTGCCAGCAGTTCCGAAGGGGGGACGGATACGCAGTATTTT.

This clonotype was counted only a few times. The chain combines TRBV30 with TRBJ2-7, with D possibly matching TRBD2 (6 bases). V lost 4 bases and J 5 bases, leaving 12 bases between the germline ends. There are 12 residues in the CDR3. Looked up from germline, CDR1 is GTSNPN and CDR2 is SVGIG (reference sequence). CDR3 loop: CAWTGGFHEQYF. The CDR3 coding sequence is TGTGCCTGGACAGGAGGGTTCCACGAGCAGTACTTC.

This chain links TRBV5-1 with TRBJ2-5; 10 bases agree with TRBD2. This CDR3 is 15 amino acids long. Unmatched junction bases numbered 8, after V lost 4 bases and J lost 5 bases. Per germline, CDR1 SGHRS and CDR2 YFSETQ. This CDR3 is CASSLSGGAPETQYF. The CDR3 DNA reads TGCGCCAGCAGCCTCAGCGGGGGGGCCCCCGAGACCCAGTACTTC.

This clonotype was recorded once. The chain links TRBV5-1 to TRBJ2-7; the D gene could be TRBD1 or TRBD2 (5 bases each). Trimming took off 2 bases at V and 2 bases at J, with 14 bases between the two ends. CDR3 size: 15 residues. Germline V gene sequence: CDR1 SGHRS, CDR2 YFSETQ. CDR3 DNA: TGCGCCAGCAGCTTAGGACACAAGGGACCCTACGAGCAGTACTTC. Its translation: CASSLGHKGPYEQYF.

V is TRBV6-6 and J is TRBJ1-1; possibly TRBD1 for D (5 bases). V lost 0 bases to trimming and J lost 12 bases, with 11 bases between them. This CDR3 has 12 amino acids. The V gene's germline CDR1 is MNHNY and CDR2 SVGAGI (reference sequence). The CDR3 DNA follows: TGTGCCAGCAGTTACTCGCAGGGCTCGACTTTCTTT. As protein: CASSYSQGSTFF.

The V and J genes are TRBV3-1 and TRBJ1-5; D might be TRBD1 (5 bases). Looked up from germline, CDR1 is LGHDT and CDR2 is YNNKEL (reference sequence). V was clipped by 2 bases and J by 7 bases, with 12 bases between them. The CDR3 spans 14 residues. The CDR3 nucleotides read TGTGCCAGCAGCCAAACAGGTCGGGACCAGCCCCAGCATTTT. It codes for CASSQTGRDQPQHF.

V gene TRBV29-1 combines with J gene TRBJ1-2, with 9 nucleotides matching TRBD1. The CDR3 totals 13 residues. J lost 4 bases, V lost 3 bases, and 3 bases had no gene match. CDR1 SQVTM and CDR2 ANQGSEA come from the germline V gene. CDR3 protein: CSVDRTGVYGYTF. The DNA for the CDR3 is TGCAGCGTTGATAGGACAGGGGTCTATGGCTACACCTTC.

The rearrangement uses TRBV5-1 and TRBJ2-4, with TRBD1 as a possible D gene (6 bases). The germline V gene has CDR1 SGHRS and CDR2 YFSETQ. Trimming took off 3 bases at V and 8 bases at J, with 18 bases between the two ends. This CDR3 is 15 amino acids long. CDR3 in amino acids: CASSYGTPVGDIQYF. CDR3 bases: TGCGCCAGCAGCTACGGGACACCGGTTGGGGACATTCAGTACTTC.

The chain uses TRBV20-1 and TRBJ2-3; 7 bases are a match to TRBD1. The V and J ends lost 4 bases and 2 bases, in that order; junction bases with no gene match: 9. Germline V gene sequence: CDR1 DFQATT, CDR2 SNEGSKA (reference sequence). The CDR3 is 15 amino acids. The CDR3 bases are TGCAGTGCTAAGGGGACAGTGCGACTCACAGATACGCAGTATTTT. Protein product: CSAKGTVRLTDTQYF.

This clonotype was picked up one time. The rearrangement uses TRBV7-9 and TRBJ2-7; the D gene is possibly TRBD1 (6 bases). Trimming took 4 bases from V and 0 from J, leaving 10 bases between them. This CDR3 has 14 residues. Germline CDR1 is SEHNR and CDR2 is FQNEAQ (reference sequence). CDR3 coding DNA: TGTGCCAGCAGCTCTAGGGGGTTCTCCTACGAGCAGTACTTC. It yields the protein CASSSRGFSYEQYF.

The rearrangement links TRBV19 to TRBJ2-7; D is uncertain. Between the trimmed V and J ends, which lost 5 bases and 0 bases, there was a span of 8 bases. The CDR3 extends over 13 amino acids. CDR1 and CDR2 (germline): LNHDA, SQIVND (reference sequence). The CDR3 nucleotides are TGTGCCAGTAGTGGGGATAGCTCCTACGAGCAGTACTTC. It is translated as CASSGDSSYEQYF.

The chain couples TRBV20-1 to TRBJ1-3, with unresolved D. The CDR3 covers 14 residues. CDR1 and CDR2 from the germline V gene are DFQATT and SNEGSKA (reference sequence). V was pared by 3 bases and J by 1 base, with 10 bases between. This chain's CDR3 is CSASRRASGNTIYF. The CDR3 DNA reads TGCAGTGCTAGTCGGAGGGCGTCTGGAAACACCATATATTTT.

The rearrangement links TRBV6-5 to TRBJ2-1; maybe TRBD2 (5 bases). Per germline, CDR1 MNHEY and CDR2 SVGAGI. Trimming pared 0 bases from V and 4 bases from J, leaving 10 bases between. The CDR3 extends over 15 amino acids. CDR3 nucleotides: TGTGCCAGCAGTTACTCGGGCCGGGGTTACAATGAGCAGTTCTTC. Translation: CASSYSGRGYNEQFF.

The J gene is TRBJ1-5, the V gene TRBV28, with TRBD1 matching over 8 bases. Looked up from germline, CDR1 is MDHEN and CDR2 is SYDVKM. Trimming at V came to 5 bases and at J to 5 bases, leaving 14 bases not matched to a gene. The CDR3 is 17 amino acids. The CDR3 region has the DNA TGTGCCAGCAGTCCCCCGTTAGCAGGGGGCGGTCATCAGCCCCAGCATTTT. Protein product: CASSPPLAGGGHQPQHF. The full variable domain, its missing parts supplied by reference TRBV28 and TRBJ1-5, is DVKVTQSSRYLVKRTGEKVFLECVQDMDHENMFWYRQDPGLGLRLIYFSYDVKMKEKGDIPEGYSVSREKKERFSLILESASTNQTSMYLCASSPPLAGGGHQPQHFGDGTRLSIL.

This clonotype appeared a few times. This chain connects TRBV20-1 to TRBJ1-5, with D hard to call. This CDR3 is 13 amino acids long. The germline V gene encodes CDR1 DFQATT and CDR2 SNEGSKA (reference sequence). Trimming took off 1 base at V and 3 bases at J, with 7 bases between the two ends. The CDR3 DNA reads TGCAGTGCTAGAGTCCAGGACAATCAGCCCCAGCATTTT. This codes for CSARVQDNQPQHF.

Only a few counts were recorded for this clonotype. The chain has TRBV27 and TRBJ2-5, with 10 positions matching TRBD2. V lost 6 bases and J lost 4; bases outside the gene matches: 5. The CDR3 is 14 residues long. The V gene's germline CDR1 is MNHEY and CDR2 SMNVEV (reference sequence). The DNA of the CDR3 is TGTGCCAGCAGGAGCGGGGGGGCTGGAGAGACCCAGTACTTC. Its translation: CASRSGGAGETQYF.

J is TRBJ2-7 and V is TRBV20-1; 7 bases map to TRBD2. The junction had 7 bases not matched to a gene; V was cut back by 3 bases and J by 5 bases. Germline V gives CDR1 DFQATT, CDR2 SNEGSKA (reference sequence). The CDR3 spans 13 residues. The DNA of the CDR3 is TGCAGTGCTAGCGGGAGGTCTTTGAACGAGCAGTACTTC. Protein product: CSASGRSLNEQYF.

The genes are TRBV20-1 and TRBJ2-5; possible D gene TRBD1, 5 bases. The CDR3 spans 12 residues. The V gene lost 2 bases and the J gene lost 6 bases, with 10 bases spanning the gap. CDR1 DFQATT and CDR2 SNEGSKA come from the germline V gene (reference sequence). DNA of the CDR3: TGCAGTGCTAGAAGACAGAAGAAGACCCAGTACTTC. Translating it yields CSARRQKKTQYF.

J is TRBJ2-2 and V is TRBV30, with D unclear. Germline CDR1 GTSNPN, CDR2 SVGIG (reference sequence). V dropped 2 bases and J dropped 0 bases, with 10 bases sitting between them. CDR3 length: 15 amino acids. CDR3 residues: CAWSQGSANTGELFF. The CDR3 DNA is TGTGCCTGGAGTCAAGGATCCGCGAACACCGGGGAGCTGTTTTTT.

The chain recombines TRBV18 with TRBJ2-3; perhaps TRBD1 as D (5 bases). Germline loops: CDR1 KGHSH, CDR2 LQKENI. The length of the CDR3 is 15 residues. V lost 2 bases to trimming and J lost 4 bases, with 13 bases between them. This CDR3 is CASSPATGRPDTQYF. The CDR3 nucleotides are TGTGCCAGCTCACCAGCCACAGGACGGCCAGATACGCAGTATTTT.

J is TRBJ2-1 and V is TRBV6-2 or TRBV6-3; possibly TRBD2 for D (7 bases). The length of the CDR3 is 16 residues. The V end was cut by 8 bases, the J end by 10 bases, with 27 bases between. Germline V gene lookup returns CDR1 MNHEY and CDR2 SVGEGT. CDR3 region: CASEGGTAIRVAEQFF. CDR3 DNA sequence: TGTGCCAGCGAGGGGGGGACGGCTATCCGTGTAGCGGAGCAGTTCTTC.

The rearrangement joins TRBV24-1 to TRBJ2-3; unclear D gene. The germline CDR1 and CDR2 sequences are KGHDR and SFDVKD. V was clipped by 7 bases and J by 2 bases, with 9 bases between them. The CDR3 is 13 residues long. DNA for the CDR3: TGTGCCACCAGAGAACCCCTCACAGATACGCAGTATTTT. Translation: CATREPLTDTQYF.